Each of the 30 T cell receptor beta chains below was sequenced from the same sample in a study of shared clonotypes between healthy human individuals. Profiling relied on immunoSEQ multiplex PCR, and the TCRdb table lists in-frame clones only, not all of them. This table has 2,500,000 or so clones, approximately 90% appearing once. The material sequenced was naive CD4+ T cells sorted from blood. Stated subset: CD45RA+ positively selected. The receptors come from a man between 18 and 35 years old in good health.

The chain combines TRBV28 with TRBJ1-5; 12 bases are a match to TRBD1. Germline lookup yields CDR1 MDHEN and CDR2 SYDVKM. The J segment lost 2 bases and the V segment lost 6 bases, leaving 11 bases of the junction unmatched. The CDR3 totals 18 residues. The DNA of the CDR3 is TGTGCCAGCAGCCCCCAGGCCGGGACAGGGGGCGGCAATCAGCCCCAGCATTTT. Residues: CASSPQAGTGGGNQPQHF.

V and J are TRBV15 and TRBJ2-2; D gene uncertain. V was shortened by 6 bases and J by 3 bases, with 5 bases between the two germline ends. Germline V CDR1 and CDR2: LNHNV, YYDKDF (reference sequence). The CDR3 spans 12 residues. CDR3 DNA sequence: TGTGCCACCAGAAAGGACACCGGGGAGCTGTTTTTT. This gives the protein CATRKDTGELFF.

The chain combines TRBV4-1 with TRBJ2-1; D unresolved. The CDR3 length is 18 residues. V was cut by 1 base and J by 0 bases, with 16 bases left in between. Germline V gene data show CDR1 as MGHRA and CDR2 as YSYEKL. In DNA form, the CDR3 reads TGCGCCAGCAGCCAAGGGGTTGGACGGTTGAGCTCCTACAATGAGCAGTTCTTC. Its translation is CASSQGVGRLSSYNEQFF.

The rearrangement links TRBV6-6 to TRBJ1-5; maybe TRBD1 (5 bases). CDR1 is MNHNY, CDR2 SVGAGI, per germline (reference sequence). The CDR3 is 14 amino acids. The germline V and J ends were trimmed by 0 bases and 8 bases, with 11 bases remaining between them. The DNA for the CDR3 is TGTGCCAGCAGTTACTCGAGAGGGGAGAAGCCCCAGCATTTT. This gives the protein CASSYSRGEKPQHF.

The rearrangement links TRBV10-3 to TRBJ2-7; a possible D gene is TRBD1 (6 bases). The CDR3 runs 14 residues. Trimming stripped 3 bases from V and 3 bases from J, with 12 bases between. In germline, CDR1 is ENHRY, CDR2 SYGVKD. CDR3 sequence (DNA): TGTGCCATCAGTGAAACAGGGAAGGGCTACGAGCAGTACTTC. This gives the protein CAISETGKGYEQYF.

This clone showed up just a few times. This chain joins TRBV15 and TRBJ1-5; TRBD1 might be the D (6 bases). CDR1 is LNHNV and CDR2 is YYDKDF in the germline V gene (reference sequence). The V gene lost 4 bases and the J gene lost 7 bases, with 20 bases spanning the gap. This CDR3 has 16 amino acids. CDR3 loop: CATSTIQGVGGQPQHF. The CDR3 nucleotides read TGTGCCACCAGCACTATACAGGGAGTCGGAGGACAGCCCCAGCATTTT.

This chain uses TRBV21-1 with TRBJ2-7; the table assigns TRBD1, which was not confirmed against the DNA. TRBV21-1 is a recognized pseudogene. This CDR3 contains 15 residues. CDR3: CASSKRTGGSYEQYF. CDR3 in DNA: TGTGCCAGCAGCAAACGGACAGGGGGCTCCTACGAGCAGTACTTC.

This clone was seen just once. V usage is TRBV6-1 and J usage is TRBJ1-2, with 10 bases fitting TRBD1. CDR3 length: 14 residues. With 5 bases clipped from V and 7 bases from J, the junction kept 7 bases outside the gene matches. Germline values: CDR1 MNHNS, CDR2 SASEGT. CDR3 coding DNA: TGTGCCAGCAGTTCGACAGGGGGCGCCTTTGGCTACACCTTC. Encoded protein: CASSSTGGAFGYTF.

The chain carries TRBV7-2 and TRBJ2-5; D is unresolved. Germline V gene lookup returns CDR1 SGHTA and CDR2 FQGNSA. V lost 1 base to trimming and J lost 5 bases, with 11 bases between them. The CDR3 contains 14 residues. The CDR3 DNA reads TGTGCCAGCAGCTTAGTAGCACGGAAGGAGACCCAGTACTTC. It specifies CASSLVARKETQYF.

The rearrangement uses TRBV5-1 and TRBJ2-1; possibly TRBD1 for D (5 bases). The ends were cut back, 4 bases at V and 8 bases at J, with 13 bases in the middle. The germline V gene encodes CDR1 SGHRS and CDR2 YFSETQ. The CDR3 loop spans 13 amino acids. The CDR3 spells CASSTMVGHEQFF. DNA for the CDR3: TGCGCCAGCAGCACCATGGTGGGGCATGAGCAGTTCTTC.

This clone appeared once. The chain links TRBV25-1 to TRBJ2-7; D remains unclear. Germline-derived CDR1 and CDR2 are MGHDK and SYGVNS. The V gene lost 7 bases and the J gene lost 6 bases, with 7 bases spanning the gap. CDR3 length: 10 residues. CDR3 sequence (DNA): TGTGCCAGCACCTCAGCCGAGCAGTACTTC. Its translation: CASTSAEQYF.

The chain combines TRBV9 with TRBJ2-7, with 7 bases matching TRBD1. Germline loops: CDR1 SGDLS, CDR2 YYNGEE. Trimming took 0 bases from V and 4 from J; bases not matched to a gene: 4. This CDR3 comprises 14 residues. CDR3 amino acids: CASSVDGGQYEQYF. The CDR3 bases are TGTGCCAGCAGCGTAGATGGGGGACAGTACGAGCAGTACTTC.

Here the CDR3 DNA reads TGCGCCAGCAGCTCGGGGGGGCTAGCGGTTCAAGAGACCCAGTACTTC. As protein: CASSSGGLAVQETQYF. The chain uses TRBV5-1 and TRBJ2-5; 8 bases are shared with TRBD2. The CDR3 loop spans 16 amino acids. Germline V lookup: CDR1 SGHRS, CDR2 YFSETQ. J was trimmed by 2 bases and V by 3 bases; bases with no gene match: 9.

The V and J genes are TRBV7-9 and TRBJ2-7; D remains ambiguous. Germline CDR1 reads SEHNR; CDR2 reads FQNEAQ (reference sequence). V was pared by 5 bases and J by 5 bases, with 10 bases between. This CDR3 has 12 amino acids. CDR3 loop: CASSALSNEQYF. The CDR3 DNA follows: TGTGCCAGCAGCGCCCTGTCGAACGAGCAGTACTTC.

The chain couples TRBV7-2 to TRBJ2-7; the D gene is possibly TRBD2 (6 bases). The CDR3 extends over 16 amino acids. The V gene lost 3 bases and the J gene lost 1 base, with 16 bases spanning the gap. Germline assignment: CDR1 SGHTA and CDR2 FQGNSA. CDR3 coding DNA: TGTGCCAGCAGCTTGGTTGGGAGGTCAAGTTCCTACGAGCAGTACTTC. This encodes CASSLVGRSSSYEQYF.

DNA of the CDR3: TGTGCCAGCAGCTTAGACAGGGGGCTTTACAATGAGCAGTTCTTC. Its protein product is CASSLDRGLYNEQFF. The chain combines TRBV7-2 with TRBJ2-1, with 9 bases lining up with TRBD1. Per the germline V gene, CDR1 is SGHTA and CDR2 is FQGNSA. The J segment lost 4 bases and the V segment lost 1 base, leaving 2 bases of the junction unmatched. The CDR3 covers 15 residues.

J is TRBJ2-2 and V is TRBV2; 10 positions match TRBD2. Losses at the gene ends were 8 bases for V and 0 bases for J; bases not matched to a gene: 9. The CDR3 is made up of 17 amino acids. From germline, CDR1 is SNHLY and CDR2 FYNNEI. CDR3: CASQLAGKASNTGELFF. In DNA, the CDR3 is TGTGCCAGCCAACTAGCGGGGAAAGCTTCGAACACCGGGGAGCTGTTTTTT.

The gene calls are TRBV4-3 and TRBJ2-7, with 7 bases aligning to TRBD2. J gave up 5 bases and V 4 bases, and 5 bases lay outside the gene matches. Germline values: CDR1 LGHNA, CDR2 YSLEER. The CDR3 contains 13 residues. CDR3 loop: CASSRRGGNEQYF. The CDR3 DNA follows: TGCGCCAGCAGCCGCCGGGGAGGGAACGAGCAGTACTTC.

Details on this clone: The sample contains more than one DNA sequence encoding this CDR3. This chain links TRBV6-1 with TRBJ1-2; TRBD1 aligns across 9 bases. CDR1 MNHNS and CDR2 SASEGT come from the germline V gene. J gave up 8 bases and V 7 bases, and 8 bases lay outside the gene matches. The CDR3 runs to 13 residues. The CDR3 spells CASTRDRVDGYTF. The CDR3 DNA reads as TGTGCCAGCACGCGGGACAGGGTAGACGGCTACACCTTC.

The chain is built from TRBV13 and TRBJ2-1, with 10 bases identical to TRBD2. V gave up 2 bases and J gave up 2 bases; unmatched junction bases: 0. This CDR3 has 15 residues. Germline assignment: CDR1 PRHDT and CDR2 FYEKMQ (reference sequence). CDR3 nucleotides: TGTGCCAGCAGCTTAACTAGCGGGACCTACAATGAGCAGTTCTTC. It encodes CASSLTSGTYNEQFF.

The chain recombines TRBV7-2 with TRBJ2-7, with TRBD2 identical over 11 bases. Germline values: CDR1 SGHTA, CDR2 FQGNSA. CDR3 size: 15 residues. V was pared by 6 bases and J by 3 bases, with 7 bases of the junction left unmatched. CDR3 region: CASRYSGRAHYEQYF. The DNA of the CDR3 is TGTGCCAGCAGATATAGCGGGAGGGCCCACTACGAGCAGTACTTC.

V gene TRBV10-1 combines with J gene TRBJ2-1; 7 bases match TRBD2. Unmatched junction bases numbered 10, after V lost 11 bases and J lost 0 bases. Germline CDR1 reads WNHNN; CDR2 reads SYGVQD (reference sequence). This CDR3 is built from 15 residues. The CDR3 loop is CARSGAQNSYNEQFF. CDR3 in DNA: TGCGCCCGAAGCGGGGCACAGAACTCCTACAATGAGCAGTTCTTC.

This chain links TRBV6-5 with TRBJ2-2; D is ambiguous. Per germline, CDR1 MNHEY and CDR2 SVGAGI. V was trimmed by 6 bases and J by 2 bases, leaving 4 bases between them. This CDR3 region has 12 residues. The CDR3 DNA sequence: TGTGCCAGCAGAGACAACACCGGGGAGCTGTTTTTT. This gives the protein CASRDNTGELFF.

Turning to this clone: The same CDR3 can be traced to other DNA sequences in this sample. The chain recombines TRBV7-9 with TRBJ2-4, with D maybe TRBD2 (5 bases). The CDR3 sequence is 14 residues long. V was shortened by 3 bases and J by 0 bases, with 6 bases between the two germline ends. Looked up from germline, CDR1 is SEHNR and CDR2 is FQNEAQ (reference sequence). The CDR3 nucleotides are TGTGCCAGCAGCTTCGGAGGAGCCAAAAACATTCAGTACTTC. It is translated as CASSFGGAKNIQYF.

This rearrangement joins TRBV2 to TRBJ2-2; D is unresolved. The length of the CDR3 is 13 residues. The germline gives CDR1 SNHLY, CDR2 FYNNEI. Trimming removed 6 bases from V and 5 bases from J, with 10 bases in between. The chain's CDR3 is CASRTTATGELFF. The CDR3 DNA is TGTGCCAGCAGAACCACAGCTACCGGGGAGCTGTTTTTT.

This rearrangement joins TRBV5-1 to TRBJ1-1; 7 positions agree with TRBD1. CDR1 is SGHRS and CDR2 is YFSETQ in the germline V gene. The J segment lost 1 base and the V segment lost 2 bases, leaving 5 bases of the junction unmatched. This CDR3 is 15 amino acids long. CDR3 residues: CASSFTGEENTEAFF. The CDR3 coding sequence is TGCGCCAGCAGCTTTACAGGGGAGGAGAACACTGAAGCTTTCTTT.

The chain uses TRBV4-1 and TRBJ1-2; TRBD1 matches 9 bases. Trimming took 0 bases from V and 8 from J; bases not matched to a gene: 10. Germline V CDR1 and CDR2: MGHRA, YSYEKL. CDR3 size: 16 residues. The CDR3 region is CASSQDQGTGSSGYTF. For the CDR3, the DNA is TGCGCCAGCAGCCAAGATCAAGGGACAGGGTCCAGCGGCTACACCTTC.

In this sample, this clone turned up once. V and J are TRBV5-1 and TRBJ2-7, with D possibly being TRBD1 (6 bases). The germline gives CDR1 SGHRS, CDR2 YFSETQ. Trimming shortened V by 0 bases and J by 0 bases, and 10 bases separated the two germline ends. The CDR3 consists of 15 residues. The CDR3 DNA is TGCGCCAGCAGCTTGGCCGCAGGGGACTCCTACGAGCAGTACTTC. This codes for CASSLAAGDSYEQYF.

The chain links TRBV2 to TRBJ1-6; D is unclear. With 7 bases removed from V and 6 bases from J, the gap between germline ends came to 13 bases. Germline assignment: CDR1 SNHLY and CDR2 FYNNEI. The CDR3 runs 14 residues. This CDR3 is CASISGPTNSPLHF. As DNA, the CDR3 is TGTGCCAGCATTTCCGGTCCGACTAATTCACCCCTCCACTTT.

The rearrangement links TRBV5-4 to TRBJ1-5; D is undetermined. The germline V gene encodes CDR1 SGHNT and CDR2 YYREEE (reference sequence). The V gene lost 0 bases and the J gene lost 7 bases, with 8 bases spanning the gap. CDR3 length: 13 amino acids. CDR3: CASSLDLGQPQHF. The CDR3, as DNA: TGTGCCAGCAGCTTGGATTTGGGCCAGCCCCAGCATTTT.